This TCR beta chain appears in the sequencing data of a study of T-cell memory formation after mild COVID-19. Notes on the study in general: Clones that contracted from day 15 to 85 had balanced CD4/CD8; later expanders were CD4+ biased.

The sample holds a few counts of this clonotype. The antigen remains undetermined. TCRdb re-analysed the 5' RACE reads in MiXCR, keeping a single row per CDR3 protein. Altogether about 240,000 distinct CDR3 sequences are present, 8% to 10% being singletons, with the ten largest covering 22%. Germline V gene sequence: CDR1 SGHTA, CDR2 FQGNSA. This CDR3 is built from 13 residues. With 7 bases removed from V and 2 bases from J, the gap between germline ends came to 9 bases. The clonotype originates from a man younger than 35 who had mild COVID-19 (a few samples of this study predate the infection). Cell type and time point are not known. The specimen was PBMCs or a T cell subset sorted from them (not recorded which). The chain couples TRBV7-2 to TRBJ2-1; weak D call: TRBD2 (5 bases). CDR3 nucleotide sequence: TGTGCCAGCATCTTGGAGGCCTACAATGAGCAGTTCTTC. Residues: CASILEAYNEQFF.